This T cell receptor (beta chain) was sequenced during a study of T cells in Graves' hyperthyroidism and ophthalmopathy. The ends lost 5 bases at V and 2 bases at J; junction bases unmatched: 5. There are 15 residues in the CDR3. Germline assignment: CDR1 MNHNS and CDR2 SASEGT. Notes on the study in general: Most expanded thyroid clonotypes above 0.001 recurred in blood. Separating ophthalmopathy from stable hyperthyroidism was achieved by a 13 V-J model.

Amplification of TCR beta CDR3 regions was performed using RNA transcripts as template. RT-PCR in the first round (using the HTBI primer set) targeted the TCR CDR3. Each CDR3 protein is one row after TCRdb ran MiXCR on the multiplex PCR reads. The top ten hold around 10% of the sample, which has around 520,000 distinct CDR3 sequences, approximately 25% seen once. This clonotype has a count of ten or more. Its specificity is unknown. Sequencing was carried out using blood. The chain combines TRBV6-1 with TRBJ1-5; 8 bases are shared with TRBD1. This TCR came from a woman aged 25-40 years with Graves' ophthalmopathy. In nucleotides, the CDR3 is TGTGCCAGCAGTACAGGGGGGAATGGCAATCAGCCCCAGCATTTT. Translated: CASSTGGNGNQPQHF.